This is a list of T cell receptor beta chains from one sample in a study of cytomegalovirus exposure and HLA in healthy donors. The repertoire was sequenced with immunoSEQ multiplex PCR; TCRdb's copy has only in-frame clones and lacks some. The table shows about 88,000 clones, with over 80% occurring only once. The sequencing input was PBMCs. These receptors were collected from a man younger than 35 in good health and CMV-seronegative. Each CDR3 is given with its conserved first and last residue. Clone size is given for some rows only: seen once, a few or many times, or a class if the clone is expanded.

TRBV2 | NA | CASSEIGDFRTSTDTQYF
TRBV19 | NA | CASSIEARTGELFF
TRBV5-1 | NA | CASSSTSAASTDTQYF
TRBV27 | NA | CASSPTGLGYTF
TRBV30 | NA | CAWSGQGRAPLHF
TRBV7-9 | NA | CASSPGTTSYGEQFF
TRBV7-2 | NA | CASSIGEGRLPQHF
TRBV28 | NA | CASSLDGGNTGELFF
TRBV18 | few | CASSPRGLRETQYF
TRBV14 | NA | CASSQNRGGTYEQYF
TRBV2 | NA | CASSERLLQFF
TRBV19 | NA | CASSIWGDNYGYTF
TRBV7-9 | NA | CASSLSGYTF
TRBV7-9 | NA | CASSRGLAFRNGAGNEQFF
TRBV7-2 | NA | CASSTGLALQYF
TRBV7-9 | NA | CSSSYPTSSFSYEQYF
TRBV6-5 | NA | CASSRQGRFYEQYF
TRBV27 | NA | CATSSGYEQYF
TRBV7-9 | NA | CATQGGRYEQYF
TRBV18 | NA | CASSPIGTSGGLSEQYF
TRBV4-2 | NA | CASSQDGARAGSGANVLTF
TRBV30 | NA | CAWSRGTGVSSYEQYF
TRBV7-3 | NA | CASSSGVGEKLFF
TRBV19 | NA | CASSTDRALNYGYTF
TRBV5-1 | NA | CASSLAAGSGEQYF
TRBV5-5 | NA | CASSSEQWNYGYTF
TRBV5-5 | NA | CASSWTSVDIQYF
TRBV6-4 | NA | CASSDFRDREVVYEQYF
TRBV28 | NA | CASSPTRGRNQPQHF
TRBV4-2 | NA | CASSQETGGSSYEQYF
TRBV27 | NA | CASSPLPPGLAHPEQFF
TRBV2 | NA | CASRPGLAVSGANVLTF
TRBV5-4 | NA | CASTSGTQVRYGYTF
TRBV19 | NA | CASSRGNTGELFF
TRBV4-3 | NA | CASSQDPGSYVGGYTF
TRBV5-4 | NA | CASRVLGSNQPQHF
TRBV5-1 | once | CASSLTSGRPSGYEQYF
TRBV7-8 | NA | CASRPRAGGSGEQFF
TRBV29-1 | NA | CSPNGPGETQYF
TRBV6-6 | once | CASSHTRDRGNEQFF
TRBV5-1 | few | CASRGREQYF
TRBV2 | few | CASSTDSYNEQFF
TRBV15 | NA | CATSVPGQSYEQYF
TRBV5-1 | NA | CASSLMAGATGELFF
TRBV4-1 | NA | CASSPFRGTNTGELFF
TRBV5-4 | NA | CASSLAGRRVNEKLFF
TRBV27 | NA | CASSFLQTTGGHSEAFF
TRBV19 | NA | CASRPPGTPYNEQFF
TRBV7-3 | NA | CASSWDRGTDTQYF
TRBV28 | NA | CASSLGTGANYGYTF
TRBV5-8 | NA | CASSPEREGPVNEQFF
TRBV14 | NA | CASSQGLAGLTEQYF
TRBV27 | NA | CASSVRDTYYEQYF
TRBV28 | NA | CASSLYRAGSQPQHF
TRBV6-1 | NA | CASSGAGRISYEQYF